This is a list of T cell receptor beta chains from one sample in a study of cytomegalovirus exposure and HLA in healthy donors. Sequencing was performed with immunoSEQ multiplex PCR; in TCRdb, only in-frame clones are kept and a portion is missing. The repertoire holds about 120,000 clones, with about 76% as singletons. The source material was PBMCs. Receptors were obtained from a woman aged 40 to 50 in good health and CMV-seronegative. Both conserved end residues are part of each CDR3. Fields, in order: CDR3 protein, J gene, clone size, V gene. Not every row has a clone size; where given, it reads once, few, many or a size class.

CDR3: CASRTVPGVPNTEAFF
J: TRBJ1-1
size: .
V: TRBV7-9

CDR3: CSVATLNTEAFF
J: TRBJ1-1
size: .
V: TRBV29-1

CDR3: CASSQEGTGGTGELFF
J: TRBJ2-2
size: .
V: TRBV4-1

CDR3: CSVEDRGTGWRGREKLFF
J: TRBJ1-4
size: .
V: TRBV29-1

CDR3: CASSFSGGNQPQHF
J: TRBJ1-5
size: once
V: TRBV27

CDR3: CASSLNPATGTGANVLTF
J: TRBJ2-6
size: .
V: TRBV5-1

CDR3: CASSTGLGYEQYF
J: TRBJ2-7
size: .
V: TRBV27

CDR3: CASSGGSGARYGYTF
J: TRBJ1-2
size: .
V: TRBV6-1

CDR3: CASSGNSGGPDEQYF
J: TRBJ2-7
size: .
V: TRBV6-1

CDR3: CASSYSSSYEQYF
J: TRBJ2-7
size: .
V: TRBV6-5

CDR3: CATQMGTDTQYF
J: TRBJ2-3
size: .
V: TRBV7-2

CDR3: CASRDSGRSTGELFF
J: TRBJ2-2
size: few
V: TRBV6-6

CDR3: CASSQERANYGYTF
J: TRBJ1-2
size: .
V: TRBV14

CDR3: CASSLWLQEQFF
J: TRBJ2-1
size: .
V: TRBV5-1

CDR3: CASSLGATTAGELFF
J: TRBJ2-2
size: .
V: TRBV7-2

CDR3: CASSIALTVSSYTF
J: TRBJ1-2
size: .
V: TRBV19

CDR3: CASSEKHSYEQYF
J: .
size: .
V: TRBV10-1

CDR3: CASSTTTSGNRQTQYF
J: TRBJ2-5
size: .
V: TRBV28

CDR3: CASSTEGTGLYEQYF
J: TRBJ2-7
size: once
V: TRBV28

CDR3: CASSEFGTEGSPLHF
J: TRBJ1-6
size: .
V: TRBV6-5

CDR3: CASRRAGYRYGYTF
J: TRBJ1-2
size: .
V: TRBV6-5

CDR3: CAISDSRTQLYGYTF
J: TRBJ1-2
size: .
V: TRBV10-3

CDR3: CASSNRDRGIHEQYF
J: TRBJ2-7
size: .
V: TRBV21-1

CDR3: CSVCPGNTEAFF
J: TRBJ1-1
size: .
V: TRBV29-1

CDR3: CASNLRTVLGTYEQYF
J: TRBJ2-7
size: .
V: TRBV19

CDR3: CASSLGRDEKLFF
J: TRBJ1-4
size: .
V: TRBV7-6

CDR3: CAWSVTGEGPQHF
J: TRBJ1-5
size: .
V: TRBV30

CDR3: CASSPPTSGLYNEQFF
J: TRBJ2-1
size: few
V: TRBV4-3

CDR3: CASSYSPTNLGEQYF
J: .
size: .
V: TRBV6-5

CDR3: CASSPGLAGVTGELFF
J: TRBJ2-2
size: .
V: TRBV6-4

CDR3: CASSPGGTGGAGGGYTF
J: TRBJ1-2
size: .
V: TRBV5-4

CDR3: CASSWDGSERTQYF
J: TRBJ2-5
size: few
V: TRBV5-6

CDR3: CASSPDGLALYEQYF
J: TRBJ2-7
size: .
V: TRBV18

CDR3: CASSYLEGGRETQYF
J: TRBJ2-5
size: .
V: TRBV6-5

CDR3: CASSLDRGKTEAFF
J: TRBJ1-1
size: .
V: TRBV5-1

CDR3: CASSDQVSYEQYF
J: TRBJ2-7
size: .
V: TRBV6-1

CDR3: CASSLLSGTYEQYF
J: TRBJ2-7
size: once
V: TRBV28

CDR3: CASSPRQGRANEQYF
J: TRBJ2-7
size: once
V: TRBV11-2

CDR3: CASSSPLAGFTDTQYF
J: TRBJ2-3
size: .
V: TRBV7-8

CDR3: CASYKISGANVLTF
J: TRBJ2-6
size: .
V: TRBV6-5

CDR3: CASRGDSGGTQYF
J: TRBJ2-5
size: few
V: TRBV6-5

CDR3: CASSPRGQIFYEQYF
J: TRBJ2-7
size: .
V: TRBV9

CDR3: CASSDRESSGANVLTF
J: TRBJ2-6
size: .
V: TRBV5-1

CDR3: CSSTEARINYGYTF
J: TRBJ1-2
size: .
V: TRBV7-9

CDR3: CASSAAGSTDTQYF
J: TRBJ2-3
size: once
V: TRBV6-4

CDR3: CAWSATAKGTEAFF
J: TRBJ1-1
size: few
V: TRBV30

CDR3: CASSGPGQISGNTIYF
J: TRBJ1-3
size: .
V: TRBV21-1

CDR3: CASSRGHTEAFF
J: TRBJ1-1
size: .
V: TRBV14

CDR3: CASSQGAGRTGGYTF
J: TRBJ1-2
size: .
V: TRBV4-3

CDR3: CASSLLDSGKRTYEQYF
J: TRBJ2-7
size: .
V: TRBV11-2

CDR3: CASSPPLGQDYSYEQYF
J: TRBJ2-7
size: once
V: TRBV27

CDR3: CAVRQGQGQPQHF
J: TRBJ1-5
size: few
V: TRBV19